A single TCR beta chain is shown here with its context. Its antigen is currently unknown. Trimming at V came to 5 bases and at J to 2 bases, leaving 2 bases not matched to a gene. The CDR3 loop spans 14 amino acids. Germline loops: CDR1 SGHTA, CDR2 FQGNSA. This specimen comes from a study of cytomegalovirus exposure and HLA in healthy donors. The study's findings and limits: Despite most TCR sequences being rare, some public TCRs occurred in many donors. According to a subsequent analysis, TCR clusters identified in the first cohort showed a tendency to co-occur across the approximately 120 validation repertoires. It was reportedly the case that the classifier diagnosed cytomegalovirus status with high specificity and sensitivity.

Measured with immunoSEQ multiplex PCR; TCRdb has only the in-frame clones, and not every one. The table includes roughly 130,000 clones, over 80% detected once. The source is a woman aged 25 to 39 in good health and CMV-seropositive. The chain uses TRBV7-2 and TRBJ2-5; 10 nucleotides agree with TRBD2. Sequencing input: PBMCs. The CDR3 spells CASSVLAGQETQYF. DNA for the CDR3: TGTGCCAGCAGCGTACTAGCGGGACAAGAGACCCAGTACTTC. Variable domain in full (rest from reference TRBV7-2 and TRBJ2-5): GAGVSQSPSNKVTEKGKDVELRCDPISGHTALYWYRQSLGQGLEFLIYFQGNSAPDKSGLPSDRFSAERTGGSVSTLTIQRTQQEDSAVYLCASSVLAGQETQYFGPGTRLLVL.